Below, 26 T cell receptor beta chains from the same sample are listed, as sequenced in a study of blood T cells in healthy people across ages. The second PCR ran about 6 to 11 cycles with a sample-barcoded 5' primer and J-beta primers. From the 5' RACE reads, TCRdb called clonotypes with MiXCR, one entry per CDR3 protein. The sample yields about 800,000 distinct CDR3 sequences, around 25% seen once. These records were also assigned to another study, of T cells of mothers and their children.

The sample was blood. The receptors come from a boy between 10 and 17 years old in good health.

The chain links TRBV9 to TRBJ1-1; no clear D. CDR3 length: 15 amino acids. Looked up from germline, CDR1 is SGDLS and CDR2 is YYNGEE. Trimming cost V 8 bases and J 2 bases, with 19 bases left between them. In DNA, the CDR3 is TGTGCCAGTAGCTTCGGTCCCGCTACTAACACTGAAGCTTTCTTT. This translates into CASSFGPATNTEAFF.

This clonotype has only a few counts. CDR3 protein: CASGRGMLQETQYF. Here the CDR3 DNA reads TGTGCCAGCGGCAGGGGGATGCTCCAAGAGACCCAGTACTTC. The V gene is TRBV7-9, the J gene TRBJ2-5; 7 bases agree with TRBD1. V shed 8 bases and J 1 base; nucleotides not matched to a gene: 7. Germline loops: CDR1 SEHNR, CDR2 FQNEAQ (reference sequence). The CDR3 is 14 amino acids. Combining the CDR3 with reference TRBV7-9 and TRBJ2-5 gives the whole variable domain DTGVSQNPRHKITKRGQNVTFRCDPISEHNRLYWYRQTLGQGPEFLTYFQNEAQLEKSRLLSDRFSAERPKGSFSTLEIQRTEQGDSAMYLCASGRGMLQETQYFGPGTRLLVL.

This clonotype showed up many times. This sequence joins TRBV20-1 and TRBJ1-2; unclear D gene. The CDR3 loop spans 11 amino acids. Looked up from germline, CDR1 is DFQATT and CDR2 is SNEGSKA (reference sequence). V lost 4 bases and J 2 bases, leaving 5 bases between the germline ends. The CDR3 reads CSATGNYGYTF. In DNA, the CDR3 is TGCAGTGCTACCGGGAACTATGGCTACACCTTC.

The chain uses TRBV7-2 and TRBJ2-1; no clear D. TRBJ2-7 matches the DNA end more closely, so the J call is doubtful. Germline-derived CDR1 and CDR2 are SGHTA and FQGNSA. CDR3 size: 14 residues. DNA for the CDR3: TGTGCCAGCAGCTTCGGACCAGCCCCTTACGAGCAGTACTTC. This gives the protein CASSFGPAPYEQYF.

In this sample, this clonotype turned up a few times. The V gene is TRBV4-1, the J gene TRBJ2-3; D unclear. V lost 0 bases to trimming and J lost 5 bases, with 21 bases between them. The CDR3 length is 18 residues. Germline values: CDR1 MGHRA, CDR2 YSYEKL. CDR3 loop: CASSQDYGPLTLGDTQYF. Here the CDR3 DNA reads TGCGCCAGCAGCCAAGATTACGGACCTCTAACCTTAGGAGATACGCAGTATTTT.

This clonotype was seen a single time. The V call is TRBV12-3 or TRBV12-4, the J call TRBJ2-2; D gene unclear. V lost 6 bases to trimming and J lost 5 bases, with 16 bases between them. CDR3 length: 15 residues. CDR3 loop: CASSLRQERTGELFF. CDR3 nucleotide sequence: TGTGCCAGCAGCCTCCGGCAGGAGAGGACCGGGGAGCTGTTTTTT.

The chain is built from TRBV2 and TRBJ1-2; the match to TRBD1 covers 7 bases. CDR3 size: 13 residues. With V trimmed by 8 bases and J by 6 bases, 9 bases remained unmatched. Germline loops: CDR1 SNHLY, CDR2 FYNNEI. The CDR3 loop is CASAFTGADGYTF. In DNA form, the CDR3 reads TGTGCCAGCGCTTTCACAGGGGCGGATGGCTACACCTTC.

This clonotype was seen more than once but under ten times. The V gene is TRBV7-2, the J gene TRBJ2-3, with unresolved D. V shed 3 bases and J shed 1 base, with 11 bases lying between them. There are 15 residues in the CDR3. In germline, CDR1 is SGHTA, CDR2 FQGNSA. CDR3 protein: CASSFEFPRTDTQYF. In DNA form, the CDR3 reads TGTGCCAGCAGCTTCGAGTTTCCGCGCACAGATACGCAGTATTTT. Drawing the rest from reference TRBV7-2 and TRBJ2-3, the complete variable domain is GAGVSQSPSNKVTEKGKDVELRCDPISGHTALYWYRQSLGQGLEFLIYFQGNSAPDKSGLPSDRFSAERTGGSVSTLTIQRTQQEDSAVYLCASSFEFPRTDTQYFGPGTRLTVL.

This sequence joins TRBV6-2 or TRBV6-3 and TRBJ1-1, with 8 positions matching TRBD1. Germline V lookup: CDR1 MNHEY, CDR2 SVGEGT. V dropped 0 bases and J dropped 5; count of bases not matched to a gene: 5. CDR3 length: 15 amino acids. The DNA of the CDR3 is TGTGCCAGCAGTTACTCACGACAGGGGAGGACTGAAGCTTTCTTT. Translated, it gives CASSYSRQGRTEAFF.

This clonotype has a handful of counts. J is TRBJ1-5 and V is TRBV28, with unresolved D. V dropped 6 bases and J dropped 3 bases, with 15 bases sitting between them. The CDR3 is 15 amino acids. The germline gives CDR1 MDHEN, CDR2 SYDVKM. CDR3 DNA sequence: TGTGCCAGCAGAGCCCCGTGGACGGTCAATCAGCCCCAGCATTTT. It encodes CASRAPWTVNQPQHF.

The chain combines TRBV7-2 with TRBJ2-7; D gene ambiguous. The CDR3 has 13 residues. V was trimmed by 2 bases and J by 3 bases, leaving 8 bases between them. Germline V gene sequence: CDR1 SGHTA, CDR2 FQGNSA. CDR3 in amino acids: CASSLPVNYEQYF. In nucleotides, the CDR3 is TGTGCCAGCAGCTTACCAGTGAACTACGAGCAGTACTTC.

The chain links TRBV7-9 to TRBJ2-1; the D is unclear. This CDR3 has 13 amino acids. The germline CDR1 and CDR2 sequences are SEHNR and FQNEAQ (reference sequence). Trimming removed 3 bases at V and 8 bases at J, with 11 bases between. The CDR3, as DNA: TGTGCCAGCAGCTTCCCCGCGGCAGATGAGCAGTTCTTC. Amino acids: CASSFPAADEQFF. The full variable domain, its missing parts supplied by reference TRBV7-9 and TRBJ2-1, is DTGVSQNPRHKITKRGQNVTFRCDPISEHNRLYWYRQTLGQGPEFLTYFQNEAQLEKSRLLSDRFSAERPKGSFSTLEIQRTEQGDSAMYLCASSFPAADEQFFGPGTRLTVL.

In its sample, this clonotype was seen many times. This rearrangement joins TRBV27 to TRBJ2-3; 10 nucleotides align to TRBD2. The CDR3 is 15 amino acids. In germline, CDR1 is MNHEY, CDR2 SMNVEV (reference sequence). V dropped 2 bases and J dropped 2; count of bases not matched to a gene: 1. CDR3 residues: CASSLGLAATDTQYF. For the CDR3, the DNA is TGTGCCAGCAGTTTAGGACTAGCGGCCACAGATACGCAGTATTTT.

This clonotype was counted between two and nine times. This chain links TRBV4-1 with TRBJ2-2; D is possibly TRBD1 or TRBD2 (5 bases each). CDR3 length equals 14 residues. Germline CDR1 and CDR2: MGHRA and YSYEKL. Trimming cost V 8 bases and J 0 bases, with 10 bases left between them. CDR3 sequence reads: CASGDQANTGELFF. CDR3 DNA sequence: TGCGCCAGCGGGGACCAAGCGAACACCGGGGAGCTGTTTTTT.

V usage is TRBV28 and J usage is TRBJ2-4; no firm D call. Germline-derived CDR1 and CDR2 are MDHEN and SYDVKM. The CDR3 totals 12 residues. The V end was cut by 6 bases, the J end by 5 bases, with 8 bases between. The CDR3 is CASSMAENIQYF. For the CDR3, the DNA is TGTGCCAGCAGCATGGCCGAAAACATTCAGTACTTC.

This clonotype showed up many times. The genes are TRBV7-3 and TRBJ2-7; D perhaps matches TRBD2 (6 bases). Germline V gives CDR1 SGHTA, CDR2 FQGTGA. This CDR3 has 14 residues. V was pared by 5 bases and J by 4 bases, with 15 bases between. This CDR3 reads CASSHLSGPYEQYF. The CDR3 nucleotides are TGTGCCAGCAGCCACCTGAGCGGGCCTTACGAGCAGTACTTC.

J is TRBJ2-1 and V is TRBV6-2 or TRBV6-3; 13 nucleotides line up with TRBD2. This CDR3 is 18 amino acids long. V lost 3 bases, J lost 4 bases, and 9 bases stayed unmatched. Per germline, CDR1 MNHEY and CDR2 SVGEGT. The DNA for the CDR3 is TGTGCCAGCAGTTATACACTAGCGGGAGGGCCAAGGTACAATGAGCAGTTCTTC. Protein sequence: CASSYTLAGGPRYNEQFF.

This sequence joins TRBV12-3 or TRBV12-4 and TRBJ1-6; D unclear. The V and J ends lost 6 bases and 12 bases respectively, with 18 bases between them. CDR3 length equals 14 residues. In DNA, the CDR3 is TGTGCCAGCAGCCCCTCACGGGCTGGAGGACCCCTCCACTTT. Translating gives CASSPSRAGGPLHF.

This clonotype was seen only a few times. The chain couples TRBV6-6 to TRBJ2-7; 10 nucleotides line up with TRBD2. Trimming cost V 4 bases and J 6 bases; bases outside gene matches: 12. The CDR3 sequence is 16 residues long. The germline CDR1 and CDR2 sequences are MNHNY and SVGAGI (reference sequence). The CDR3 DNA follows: TGTGCCAGCAGTTTCCTCGTAGCGGGAGGAGGGAGCGAGCAGTACTTC. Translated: CASSFLVAGGGSEQYF.

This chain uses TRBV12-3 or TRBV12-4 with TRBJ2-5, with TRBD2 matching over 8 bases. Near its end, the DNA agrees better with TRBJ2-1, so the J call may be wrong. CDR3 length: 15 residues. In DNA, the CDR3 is TGTGCCAGCACCCTGGAAGCGGGAGTACACGATGAGCAGTTCTTC. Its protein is CASTLEAGVHDEQFF.

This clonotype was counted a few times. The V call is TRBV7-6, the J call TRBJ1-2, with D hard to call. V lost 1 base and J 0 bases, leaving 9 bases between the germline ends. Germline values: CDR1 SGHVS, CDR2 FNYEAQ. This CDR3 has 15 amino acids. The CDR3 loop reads CASSLDGDANYGYTF. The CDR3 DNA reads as TGTGCCAGCAGCTTAGATGGGGATGCTAACTATGGCTACACCTTC.

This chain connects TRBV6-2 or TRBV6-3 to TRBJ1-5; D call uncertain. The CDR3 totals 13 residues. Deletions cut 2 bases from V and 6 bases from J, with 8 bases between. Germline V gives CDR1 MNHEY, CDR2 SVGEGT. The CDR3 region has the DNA TGTGCCAGCAGTTACGATCCAGGTCAGCCCCAGCATTTT. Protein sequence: CASSYDPGQPQHF.

CDR3 DNA sequence: TGTGCCAGCAGTTACAGGGGAACGAGCACAGATACGCAGTATTTT. This translates into CASSYRGTSTDTQYF. This chain uses TRBV6-6 with TRBJ2-3; the D gene is possibly TRBD1 (5 bases). V lost 2 bases, J lost 0 bases, and 9 bases lay in between. Germline lookup yields CDR1 MNHNY and CDR2 SVGAGI (reference sequence). This CDR3 is 15 amino acids long.

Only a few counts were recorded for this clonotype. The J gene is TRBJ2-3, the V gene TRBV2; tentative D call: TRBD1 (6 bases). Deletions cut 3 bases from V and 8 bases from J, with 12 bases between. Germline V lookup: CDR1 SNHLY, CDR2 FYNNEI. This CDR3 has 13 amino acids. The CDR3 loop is CASSEGAWSTQYF. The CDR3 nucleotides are TGTGCCAGCAGTGAGGGGGCATGGAGTACGCAGTATTTT. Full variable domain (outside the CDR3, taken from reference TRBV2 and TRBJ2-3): EPEVTQTPSHQVTQMGQEVILRCVPISNHLYFYWYRQILGQKVEFLVSFYNNEISEKSEIFDDQFSVERPDGSNFTLKIRSTKLEDSAMYFCASSEGAWSTQYFGPGTRLTVL.

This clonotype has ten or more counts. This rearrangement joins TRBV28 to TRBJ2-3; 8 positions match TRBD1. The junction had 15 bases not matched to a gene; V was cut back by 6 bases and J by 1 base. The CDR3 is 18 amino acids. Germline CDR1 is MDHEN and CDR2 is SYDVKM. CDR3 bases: TGTGCCAGCAGCCGGGGTCTCCAGGGGGCGTTCGGCACAGATACGCAGTATTTT. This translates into CASSRGLQGAFGTDTQYF.

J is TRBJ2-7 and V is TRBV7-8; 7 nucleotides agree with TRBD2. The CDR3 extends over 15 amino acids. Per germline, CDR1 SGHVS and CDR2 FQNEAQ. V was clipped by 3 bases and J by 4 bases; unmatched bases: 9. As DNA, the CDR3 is TGTGCCAGCAGCTTGTACACTAGCGCTGTTTACGAGCAGTACTTC. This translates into CASSLYTSAVYEQYF.